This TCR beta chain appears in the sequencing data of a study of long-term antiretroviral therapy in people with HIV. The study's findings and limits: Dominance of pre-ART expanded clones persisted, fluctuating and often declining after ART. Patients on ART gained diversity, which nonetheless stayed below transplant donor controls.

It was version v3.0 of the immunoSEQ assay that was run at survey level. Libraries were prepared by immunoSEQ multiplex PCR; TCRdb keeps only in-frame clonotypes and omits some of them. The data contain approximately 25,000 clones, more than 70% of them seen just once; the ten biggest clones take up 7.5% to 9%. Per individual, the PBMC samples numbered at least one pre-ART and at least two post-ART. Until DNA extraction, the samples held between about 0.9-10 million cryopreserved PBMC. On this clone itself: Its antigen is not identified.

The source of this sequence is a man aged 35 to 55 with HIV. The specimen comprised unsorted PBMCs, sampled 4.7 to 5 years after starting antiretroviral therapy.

CDR3 region: CASSQGGPVVADTQYF. In DNA form, the CDR3 reads TGTGCCAGCAGTCAAGGAGGGCCGGTTGTGGCAGATACGCAGTATTTT. The gene calls are TRBV27 and TRBJ2-3; weak D call: TRBD2 (6 bases). The germline V gene has CDR1 MNHEY and CDR2 SMNVEV (reference sequence). V was pared by 5 bases and J by 4 bases, with 19 bases between. The CDR3 has 16 amino acids.